This T cell receptor beta chain was sequenced during a study of CD8+CD57+ T cells in acquired aplastic anemia. Profiles of TCR beta VDJ and CDR3 were generated from a genomic DNA template. TCRdb reprocessed the reads via MiXCR and lists one record per CDR3 protein. There are over 150,000 distinct CDR3 sequences in the sample; less than 50% occur only once, and over 10% lies in the top ten. Study-wide findings and caveats: Some 30 shared CD8+ CDR3s appeared highly expressed within patients' immunodominant clones.

Germline V CDR1 and CDR2: SGHTA, FQGNSA. The CDR3 length is 14 residues. Between the trimmed V and J ends, which lost 7 bases and 10 bases, there was a span of 23 bases. A word on this clonotype: Its antigen is not known.

Those patients picked for sequencing had displayed CD8+CD57+ cell expansion on flow cytometry. The TCR was taken from a human donor with aplastic anemia. V gene TRBV7-2 combines with J gene TRBJ2-7, with a possible D match to TRBD1 (6 bases). Source material: sorted CD4+, CD8+, or CD8+CD57+ T cells (not recorded which) from PBMCs. The CDR3: CASTSGTRGWRQYF. As DNA, the CDR3 is TGTGCCAGCACCTCAGGGACACGGGGTTGGAGACAGTACTTC.